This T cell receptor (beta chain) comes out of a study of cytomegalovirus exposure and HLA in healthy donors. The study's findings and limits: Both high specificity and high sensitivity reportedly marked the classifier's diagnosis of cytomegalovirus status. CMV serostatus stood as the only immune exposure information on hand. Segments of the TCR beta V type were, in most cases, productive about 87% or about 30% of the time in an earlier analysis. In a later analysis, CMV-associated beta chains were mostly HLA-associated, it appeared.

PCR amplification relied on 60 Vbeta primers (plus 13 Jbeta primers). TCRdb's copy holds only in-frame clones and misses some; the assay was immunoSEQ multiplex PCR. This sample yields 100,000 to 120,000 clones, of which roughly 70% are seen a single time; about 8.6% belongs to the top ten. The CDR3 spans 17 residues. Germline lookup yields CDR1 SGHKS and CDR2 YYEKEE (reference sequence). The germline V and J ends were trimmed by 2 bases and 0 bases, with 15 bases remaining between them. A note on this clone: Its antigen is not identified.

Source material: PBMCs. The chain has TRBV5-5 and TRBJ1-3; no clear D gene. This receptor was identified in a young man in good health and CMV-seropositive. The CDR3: CASSFLIGPSSGNTIYF. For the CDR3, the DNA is TGTGCCAGCAGCTTCTTGATTGGGCCGAGCTCTGGAAACACCATATATTTT.